This T cell receptor (beta chain) was found in a study of identical twins. Study results and limitations: Abundant beta clonotypes from cord blood had fewer insertions, unlike memory repertoires, which showed none. For out-of-frame beta sequences, excess twin sharing was weaker. Monozygotic twin pairs showed more out-of-frame TCR alpha sharing than models estimated.

This clonotype was counted many times. No antigen is known for it. A universal primer site was created by template switching, with the cDNA bearing unique molecular identifiers. MiXCR, applied by TCRdb to the 5' RACE reads, yields one record per CDR3 protein. Of hundreds of thousands of distinct CDR3 sequences listed, roughly 6.2% are singletons. Trimming removed 2 bases at V and 5 bases at J, with 10 bases between. The CDR3 sequence is 13 residues long. Per germline, CDR1 SGHRS and CDR2 YFSETQ. The receptor was isolated from a man younger than 35 in good health. Sequences were obtained from naive T cells sorted from blood. The chain couples TRBV5-1 to TRBJ2-5; maybe TRBD2 (6 bases). The CDR3 loop reads CASSFPAGETQYF. CDR3 bases: TGCGCCAGCAGCTTTCCGGCGGGGGAGACCCAGTACTTC.